This T cell receptor beta chain originates from a study of early T cells in non-severe SARS-CoV-2 infection. CDR1 is MNHEY, CDR2 SMNVEV, per germline (reference sequence). Trimming took 5 bases from V and 2 from J, leaving 10 bases between them. This CDR3 region has 14 residues. The library protocol tagged individual cDNA molecules with unique molecular identifiers. TCRdb itself ran the 5' RACE reads through MiXCR, one entry per CDR3 protein. The profile shows about 100,000 distinct CDR3 sequences, less than 15% of them singletons. At least ten counts were recorded for this clonotype. Its antigen is still unknown. Overall study results and limits: Matches to VDJdb favored anti-spike CD8 responses and missed private and CD4 specificities.

This chain uses TRBV27 with TRBJ2-1; D gene unclear. This TCR was sampled from an adult who was a healthcare worker with PCR-confirmed SARS-CoV-2 infection or an uninfected control (not recorded which). The sequenced sample was whole blood. The DNA of the CDR3 is TGTGCCAGCAGTCTAGGTGGGACCTACAATGAGCAGTTCTTC. Translated: CASSLGGTYNEQFF.